Below, 19 T cell receptor beta chains from the same sample are listed, as sequenced in a study of T cells after yellow fever vaccination. MiXCR, run by TCRdb on the 5' RACE reads, gives a single entry per CDR3 protein. The data hold about 130,000 distinct CDR3 sequences, with about 7.4% observed a single time. The sample in question was CD4+ T cells sorted from PBMCs, obtained roughly 10 days after the first yellow fever vaccination. The receptor set was obtained from a man between 18 and 35 years old who received the YFV17D yellow fever vaccine.

At least ten counts were recorded for this clonotype. DNA of the CDR3: TGTGCCAGCAGTTTGCAAGGAGGAAAAGAGACCCAGTACTTC. Translation: CASSLQGGKETQYF. J is TRBJ2-5 and V is TRBV12-3 or TRBV12-4, with D possibly being TRBD2 (5 bases). V shed 3 bases and J shed 3 bases, with 11 bases lying between them. The CDR3 is 14 residues long.

To note about this clonotype: Given a much more abundant clone one base away, this may be a read error. This rearrangement joins TRBV5-1 to TRBJ2-2; D gene unclear. The length of the CDR3 is 15 residues. Germline V gene lookup returns CDR1 SGHRS and CDR2 YFSETQ. For the CDR3, the DNA is TGCGCCACCAGCTTGGACGGGTTCGACACCGGGGAGCTGTTTTTT. It encodes CATSLDGFDTGELFF. The variable domain in full, completed from reference TRBV5-1 and TRBJ2-2, reads KAGVTQTPRYLIKTRGQQVTLSCSPISGHRSVSWYQQTPGQGLQFLFEYFSETQRNKGNFPGRFSGRQFSNSRSEMNVSTLELGDSALYLCATSLDGFDTGELFFGEGSRLTVL.

This clonotype was detected many times. The CDR3 here is CASSLVSGIAGNTIYF. The CDR3 DNA follows: TGCGCCAGCAGCTTGGTTTCTGGAATAGCGGGAAACACCATATATTTT. This chain joins TRBV5-1 and TRBJ1-3; unclear D gene. CDR1 is SGHRS, CDR2 YFSETQ, per germline. The V gene lost 0 bases and the J gene lost 4 bases, with 14 bases spanning the gap. The CDR3 spans 16 residues.

Many counts were recorded for this clonotype. The chain is built from TRBV27 and TRBJ1-2; D uncertain. Trimming took off 5 bases at V and 8 bases at J, with 15 bases between the two ends. CDR1 MNHEY and CDR2 SMNVEV come from the germline V gene (reference sequence). The CDR3 runs 13 residues. CDR3 nucleotides: TGTGCCAGCAGTCCGGACCGGATAGGAGGCTACACCTTC. Amino acids: CASSPDRIGGYTF.

Comment on this clonotype: A read error may explain this, as a much larger clone is one base away. The chain has TRBV6-1 and TRBJ2-3; 9 nucleotides agree with TRBD2. After removal of 6 bases from V and 8 bases from J, the junction contained 15 bases not matched to a gene. This CDR3 is built from 16 residues. Germline lookup yields CDR1 MNHNS and CDR2 SASEGT. The CDR3 sequence is CASRRTSVGPGGTQYF. DNA of the CDR3: TGTGCCAGCAGGCGGACTAGCGTGGGGCCAGGGGGTACGCAGTATTTT.

Only a few counts were recorded for this clonotype. The chain couples TRBV7-2 to TRBJ2-5; no definite D call. The CDR3 is 13 amino acids. Trimming shortened V by 0 bases and J by 4 bases, and 6 bases separated the two germline ends. In germline, CDR1 is SGHTA, CDR2 FQGNSA. This CDR3 is CASSLAERETQYF. The CDR3 DNA reads as TGTGCCAGCAGCTTAGCGGAAAGAGAGACCCAGTACTTC.

This clonotype was counted at least ten times. V and J are TRBV12-3 or TRBV12-4 and TRBJ1-1, with a weak D call TRBD1 (6 bases). V dropped 6 bases and J dropped 6 bases, with 11 bases sitting between them. The CDR3 loop spans 12 amino acids. In DNA form, the CDR3 reads TGTGCCAGCAGCGTGGACAGCCCTGAAGCTTTCTTT. It yields the protein CASSVDSPEAFF.

This clonotype was observed at least ten times. The V gene is TRBV21-1, the J gene TRBJ2-1. TRBV21-1 is listed as a pseudogene. The CDR3 covers 12 residues. The CDR3 sequence: CASSKVDNEQFF. CDR3 nucleotide sequence: TGTGCCAGCAGCAAAGTCGACAATGAGCAGTTCTTC.

In this sample, this clonotype turned up a few times. The chain has TRBV19 and TRBJ1-4; D remains ambiguous. Germline loops: CDR1 LNHDA, CDR2 SQIVND (reference sequence). V was clipped by 5 bases and J by 8 bases, with 12 bases between them. The CDR3 has 13 residues. CDR3 in amino acids: CASSSDRSEKLFF. In DNA, the CDR3 is TGTGCCAGTAGTTCGGACCGGTCCGAAAAACTGTTTTTT.

This clonotype has ten or more counts. V gene TRBV12-3 or TRBV12-4 combines with J gene TRBJ1-2, with 10 bases matching TRBD1. The ends lost 6 bases at V and 4 bases at J; junction bases unmatched: 5. The length of the CDR3 is 14 residues. This CDR3 reads CASRGTGELYGYTF. The CDR3 DNA reads as TGTGCCAGCAGGGGGACAGGGGAACTCTATGGCTACACCTTC.

This clonotype was seen many times. The genes are TRBV5-1 and TRBJ2-2; D not certain. The V and J ends lost 1 base and 6 bases respectively, with 13 bases between them. Germline loops: CDR1 SGHRS, CDR2 YFSETQ. CDR3 length: 15 amino acids. The CDR3 region is CASSLISLGPGELFF. CDR3 sequence (DNA): TGCGCCAGCAGCTTGATCAGTTTAGGACCCGGGGAGCTGTTTTTT.

This clonotype was seen repeatedly, ten times or more. This chain uses TRBV20-1 with TRBJ2-3, with no clear D. With 3 bases removed from V and 5 bases from J, the gap between germline ends came to 6 bases. Germline V gene data show CDR1 as DFQATT and CDR2 as SNEGSKA (reference sequence). The CDR3 runs 11 residues. DNA of the CDR3: TGCAGTGCTAGCGGTGGAGATACGCAGTATTTT. Translating it yields CSASGGDTQYF.

This clonotype was detected ten times or more. The rearrangement uses TRBV5-1 and TRBJ2-5, with no clear D. The V gene's germline CDR1 is SGHRS and CDR2 YFSETQ. CDR3 size: 13 residues. Trimming stripped 3 bases from V and 1 base from J, with 7 bases between. DNA of the CDR3: TGCGCCAGCAGCTGGACGGGCCAAGAGACCCAGTACTTC. Translation: CASSWTGQETQYF. Using reference TRBV5-1 and TRBJ2-5 for the parts outside the CDR3, the full variable domain is KAGVTQTPRYLIKTRGQQVTLSCSPISGHRSVSWYQQTPGQGLQFLFEYFSETQRNKGNFPGRFSGRQFSNSRSEMNVSTLELGDSALYLCASSWTGQETQYFGPGTRLLVL.

This clonotype was detected ten times or more. The J gene is TRBJ2-7, the V gene TRBV5-6; D is unclear. V dropped 4 bases and J dropped 12 bases, with 23 bases sitting between them. Germline V CDR1 and CDR2: SGHDT, YYEEEE. CDR3 length equals 14 residues. The CDR3 sequence is CASSQRDGEIIRYV. Written as DNA, the CDR3 is TGTGCCAGCAGCCAAAGAGACGGCGAGATTATTCGGTACGTC.

This clonotype was detected ten times or more. The chain has TRBV10-3 and TRBJ1-1; 11 bases are shared with TRBD1. V was clipped by 6 bases and J by 3 bases; unmatched bases: 9. The length of the CDR3 is 16 residues. From germline, CDR1 is ENHRY and CDR2 SYGVKD. The CDR3 nucleotides read TGTGCCATCAGACCGGGACAGGGGGTTCAAGACACTGAAGCTTTCTTT. This encodes CAIRPGQGVQDTEAFF.

This clonotype has at least ten counts. V usage is TRBV4-3 and J usage is TRBJ2-4; tentatively, D is TRBD1 (6 bases). Germline CDR1 reads LGHNA; CDR2 reads YSLEER. Between the trimmed V and J ends, which lost 1 base and 1 base, there was a span of 14 bases. CDR3 size: 17 residues. The CDR3 region is CASSQAWGPGAKNIQYF. CDR3 DNA: TGCGCCAGCAGCCAAGCTTGGGGGCCGGGGGCCAAAAACATTCAGTACTTC.

This clonotype was observed a handful of times. V is TRBV12-3 or TRBV12-4 and J is TRBJ1-2; D perhaps matches TRBD1 (5 bases). V was clipped by 5 bases and J by 6 bases, with 13 bases between them. The CDR3 has 13 amino acids. CDR3 nucleotides: TGTGCCAGCAGTACCGCCTGGGGGGATGGCTACACCTTC. This codes for CASSTAWGDGYTF.

This clonotype was recorded many times. The chain employs TRBV11-1 and TRBJ2-2; 8 nucleotides line up with TRBD2. Per germline, CDR1 SGHAT and CDR2 FQDESV (reference sequence). The CDR3 totals 14 residues. V lost 8 bases to trimming and J lost 4 bases; unmatched junction nucleotides: 6. CDR3 sequence reads: CASDPGGGTGELFF. The CDR3 DNA reads as TGTGCCAGCGATCCCGGGGGGGGCACCGGGGAGCTGTTTTTT.

As regards this clonotype: This may arise from a read error, as a much more abundant clone is one base away. The chain recombines TRBV5-1 with TRBJ2-1, with D unresolved. The length of the CDR3 is 16 residues. Germline V lookup: CDR1 SGHRS, CDR2 YFSETQ. CDR3 loop: CASSRTTLSSYNQQFF. The CDR3 nucleotides are TGCGCCAGCAGCCGGACGACCCTTAGCTCCTACAATCAGCAGTTCTTC.